This T cell receptor (beta chain) appears in the sequencing data of a study of blood T cell repertoires in COVID-19. About the research overall: The United States, Italy and Spain provided the acute and convalescent COVID-19 samples. From T cells, B-cell-depleted T cells, or PBMCs came the material, which was cDNA or gDNA.

Per the original data handling: By means of reference gene primer amplification, nucleated cell counts were estimated. Sequencing was performed with immunoSEQ multiplex PCR; in TCRdb, only in-frame clones are kept and a portion is missing. Clone size and V and J calls were adopted from that table, with D and trimming inferred from the DNA. Among around 80,000 clones listed, approximately 90% were seen once. Trimming cost V 1 base and J 1 base, with 11 bases left between them. This CDR3 region has 16 residues. Germline CDR1 and CDR2: SGHDT and YYEEEE. The chain couples TRBV5-6 to TRBJ2-2, with D possibly matching TRBD2 (7 bases). The sample comprised peripheral blood. This clonotype was obtained from a man in his sixties with acute or convalescent COVID-19. Written as DNA, the CDR3 is TGTGCCAGCAGCTTGAACGGGGGGCGGAACACCGGGGAGCTGTTTTTT. Protein product: CASSLNGGRNTGELFF.